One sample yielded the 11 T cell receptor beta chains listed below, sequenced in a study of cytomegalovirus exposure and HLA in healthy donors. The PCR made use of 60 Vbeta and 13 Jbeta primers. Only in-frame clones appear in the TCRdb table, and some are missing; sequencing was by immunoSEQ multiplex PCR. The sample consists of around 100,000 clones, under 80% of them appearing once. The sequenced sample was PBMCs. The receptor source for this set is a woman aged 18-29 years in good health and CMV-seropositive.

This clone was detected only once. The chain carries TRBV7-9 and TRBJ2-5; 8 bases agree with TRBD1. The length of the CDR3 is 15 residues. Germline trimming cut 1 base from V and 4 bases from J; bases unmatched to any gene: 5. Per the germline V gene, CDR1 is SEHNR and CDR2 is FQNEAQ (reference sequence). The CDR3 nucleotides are TGTGCCAGCAGCTTAGTTCAGGGGGCCCGAGAGACCCAGTACTTC. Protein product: CASSLVQGARETQYF.

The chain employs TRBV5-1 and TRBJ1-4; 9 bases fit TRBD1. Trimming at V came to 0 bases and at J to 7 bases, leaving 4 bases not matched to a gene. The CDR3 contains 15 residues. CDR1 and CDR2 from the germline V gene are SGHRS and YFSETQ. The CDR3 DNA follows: TGCGCCAGCAGCTTGGGAGGACAGGGGATTGAAAAACTGTTTTTT. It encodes CASSLGGQGIEKLFF.

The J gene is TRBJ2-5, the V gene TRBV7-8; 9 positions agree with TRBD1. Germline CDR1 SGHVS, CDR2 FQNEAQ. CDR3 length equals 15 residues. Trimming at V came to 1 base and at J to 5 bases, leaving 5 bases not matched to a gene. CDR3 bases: TGTGCCAGCAGCTTAGAGGACAGGGGAGGGGAGACCCAGTACTTC. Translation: CASSLEDRGGETQYF.

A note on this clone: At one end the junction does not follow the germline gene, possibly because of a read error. The CDR3, as DNA: TGTGCCAGCAGCTTTCATATGAGCTCCTACGATGAGCAGTTCTTC. Protein sequence: CASSFHMSSYDEQFF. The chain links TRBV7-3 to TRBJ2-1; no clear D gene. The CDR3 is 15 residues long. Germline CDR1 is SGHTA and CDR2 is FQGTGA.

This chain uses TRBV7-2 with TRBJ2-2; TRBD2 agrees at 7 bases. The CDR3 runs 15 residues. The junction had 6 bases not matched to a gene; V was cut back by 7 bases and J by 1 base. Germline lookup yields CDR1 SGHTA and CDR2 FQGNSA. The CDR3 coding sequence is TGTGCCAGCACCTTTGGGGGGGGGAACACCGGGGAGCTGTTTTTT. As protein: CASTFGGGNTGELFF. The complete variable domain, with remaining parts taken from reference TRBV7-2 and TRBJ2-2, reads GAGVSQSPSNKVTEKGKDVELRCDPISGHTALYWYRQSLGQGLEFLIYFQGNSAPDKSGLPSDRFSAERTGGSVSTLTIQRTQQEDSAVYLCASTFGGGNTGELFFGEGSRLTVL.

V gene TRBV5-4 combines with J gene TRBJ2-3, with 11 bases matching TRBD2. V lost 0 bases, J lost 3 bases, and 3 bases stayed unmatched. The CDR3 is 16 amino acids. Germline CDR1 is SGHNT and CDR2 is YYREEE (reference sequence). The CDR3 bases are TGTGCCAGCAGCTTGGTAGCGGGAGGGGGGACAGATACGCAGTATTTT. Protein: CASSLVAGGGTDTQYF.

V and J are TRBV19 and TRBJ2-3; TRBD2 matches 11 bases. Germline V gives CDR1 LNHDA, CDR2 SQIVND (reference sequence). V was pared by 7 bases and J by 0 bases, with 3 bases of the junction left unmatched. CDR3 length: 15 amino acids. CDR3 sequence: CASTLAGGSTDTQYF. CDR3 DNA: TGTGCCAGTACCTTAGCGGGGGGGAGCACAGATACGCAGTATTTT.

The CDR3 nucleotides read TGTGCCAGCAGTGCGGGGACAGACTCTGGGGCCAACGTCCTGACTTTC. Its translation is CASSAGTDSGANVLTF. The chain employs TRBV6-1 and TRBJ2-6, with 7 bases that match TRBD1. This CDR3 is 16 amino acids long. Germline V gene sequence: CDR1 MNHNS, CDR2 SASEGT. Losses at the gene ends were 4 bases for V and 0 bases for J; bases not matched to a gene: 3.

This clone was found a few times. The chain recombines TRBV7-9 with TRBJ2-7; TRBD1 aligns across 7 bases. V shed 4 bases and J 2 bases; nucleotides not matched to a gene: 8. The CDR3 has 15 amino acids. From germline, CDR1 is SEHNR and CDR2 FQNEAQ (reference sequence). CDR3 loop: CASSSDRVRAYEQYF. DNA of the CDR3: TGTGCCAGCAGCTCTGACAGGGTCCGAGCCTACGAGCAGTACTTC.

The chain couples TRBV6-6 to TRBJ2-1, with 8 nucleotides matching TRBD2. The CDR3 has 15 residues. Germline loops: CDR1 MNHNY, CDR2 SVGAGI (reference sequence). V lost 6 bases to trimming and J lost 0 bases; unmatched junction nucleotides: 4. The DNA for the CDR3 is TGTGCCAGCAGGCAAGGACTAGCCTCCTACAATGAGCAGTTCTTC. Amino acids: CASRQGLASYNEQFF.

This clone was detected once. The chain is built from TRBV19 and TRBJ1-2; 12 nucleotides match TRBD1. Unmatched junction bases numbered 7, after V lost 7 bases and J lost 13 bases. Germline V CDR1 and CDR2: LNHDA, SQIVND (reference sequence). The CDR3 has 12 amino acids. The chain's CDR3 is CASTQGQGASTF. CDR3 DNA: TGTGCCAGTACCCAGGGACAGGGGGCCTCCACCTTC.